A selection of T cell receptor beta chains follows, all from one sample in a study of radiation and T cells in renal cell carcinoma. This table comes from immunoSEQ multiplex PCR, and its TCRdb copy is limited to in-frame clones, with some not included. The table records 100,000 to 150,000 clones, roughly four fifths of them present only once. The specimen was blood, collected from a patient whose treatment included radiotherapy and nephrectomy. Every receptor here comes from a woman aged 60-75 years with renal cell carcinoma. The CDR3 runs from the conserved cysteine through the conserved F or W. The D gene is left open where the match is weak. Clone sizes are given selectively: once, few, many, or a class where the clone is expanded.

d_call,cdr3_length,clone_size,j_call,v_call,cdr3_nt,cdr3_aa
NA,16,NA,TRBJ1-2,TRBV29-1,TGCAGCGTTGCCCTTCTCACAGGGAACTCTAACTATGGCTACACCTTC,CSVALLTGNSNYGYTF
NA,13,NA,TRBJ1-1,TRBV6-1,TGTGCCAGCCGAGTCGGCTTGAACACTGAAGCTTTCTTT,CASRVGLNTEAFF
NA,14,NA,TRBJ1-2,TRBV28,TGTGCCAGCAGTATATACAACGGACAGTTTGGCTACACCTTC,CASSIYNGQFGYTF
TRBD1,14,NA,TRBJ1-1,TRBV7-2,TGTGCCAGCAGCTTAGCACAGGGGGCGTTAGAAGCTTTCTTT,CASSLAQGALEAFF
TRBD1,14,NA,TRBJ1-1,TRBV27,TGTGCCAGCAGTCCAGGGGGCCTGAACACTGAAGCTTTCTTT,CASSPGGLNTEAFF
TRBD1,14,NA,TRBJ1-3,TRBV5-1,TGCGCCAGCAGCCAGGACAGGTCTGGAAACACCATATATTTT,CASSQDRSGNTIYF
NA,16,NA,TRBJ1-2,TRBV19,TGTGCCAGTAGTATTTTTTACAGGAGCGCGGGCTATGGCTACACCTTC,CASSIFYRSAGYGYTF
NA,13,NA,TRBJ1-2,TRBV29-1,TGCAGCGCCGTGCCAGAACCTATCTATGGCTACACCTTC,CSAVPEPIYGYTF
TRBD2,14,NA,TRBJ2-5,TRBV28,TGTGCCAGCAGTCCGGGGGGGGTATGGGAGACCCAGTACTTC,CASSPGGVWETQYF
NA,14,NA,TRBJ2-3,TRBV19,TGTGCCAGTAGTATGGCGGGGCGAGGAGATACGCAGTATTTT,CASSMAGRGDTQYF
TRBD2,14,many,TRBJ2-1,TRBV29-1,TGCAGCGTCACGGGACTAGCTTTCAACAATGAGCAGTTCTTC,CSVTGLAFNNEQFF
TRBD1,15,few,TRBJ2-5,TRBV7-2,TGTGCCAGCAGCTCCCCGGGACAGGGGGGAGAGACCCAGTACTTC,CASSSPGQGGETQYF
TRBD2,18,NA,TRBJ2-2,TRBV4-2,TGTGCCAGCAGCCAAACACTAGCGGGAGGGCATTCGGCCGGGGAGCTGTTTTTT,CASSQTLAGGHSAGELFF
NA,12,NA,TRBJ2-7,TRBV19,TGTGCCAGTAGCTCGGGAGAACACGAGCAGTACTTC,CASSSGEHEQYF
NA,13,NA,TRBJ2-7,TRBV5-1,TGCGCCAGCAGCTTGTCCCAGGGGTACGAGCAGTACTTC,CASSLSQGYEQYF
TRBD1,14,NA,TRBJ2-2,TRBV7-9,TGTGCCAGCAGCTTCGGGACAGCCACCGGGGAGCTGTTTTTT,CASSFGTATGELFF
NA,15,NA,TRBJ1-5,TRBV5-1,TGCGCCAGCAGCTTGGTTGGGGACCCGAATCAGCCCCAGCATTTT,CASSLVGDPNQPQHF
TRBD1,16,few,TRBJ1-1,TRBV5-8,TGTGCCAGCAGCATTTCGGGACAGCCAACCAACACTGAAGCTTTCTTT,CASSISGQPTNTEAFF
TRBD1,13,NA,TRBJ2-7,TRBV10-1,TGCGCCAGCAGCCTGGGACAGGGATACGAGCAGTACTTC,CASSLGQGYEQYF
TRBD1,14,NA,TRBJ2-2,TRBV6-1,TGTGCCAGCAGTGTTACAGGGGACACCGGGGAGCTGTTTTTT,CASSVTGDTGELFF
NA,13,NA,TRBJ1-2,TRBV5-1,TGCGCCAGCAGCTCCGACGGTCGCTATGGCTACACCTTC,CASSSDGRYGYTF
NA,14,NA,TRBJ2-3,TRBV6-1,TGTGCCAGCCTGTGGGGGGGGGCCACAGATACGCAGTATTTT,CASLWGGATDTQYF
NA,12,few,TRBJ2-2,TRBV14,TGTGCCAGCAGCCAAGGTTGGGGGGAGCTGTTTTTT,CASSQGWGELFF
TRBD1,15,NA,TRBJ1-1,TRBV10-3,TGTGCCATCAGTGACCGGACAGGGGGAGGGAGTGAAGCTTTCTTT,CAISDRTGGGSEAFF
TRBD1,16,NA,TRBJ2-7,TRBV27,TGTGCCAGCAGTTCTCTTAGACAGGGGGCGACCTACGAGCAGTACTTC,CASSSLRQGATYEQYF
TRBD2,16,NA,TRBJ2-5,TRBV11-3,TGTGCCAGCAGCGCGGGGGGCCTCAGTTCCCACAAGACCCAGTACTTC,CASSAGGLSSHKTQYF
NA,15,once,TRBJ2-5,TRBV14,TGTGCCAGCAGCGGACGAGGGGGGGTCGGAGAGACCCAGTACTTC,CASSGRGGVGETQYF
NA,15,once,TRBJ1-2,TRBV5-1,TGCGCCAGCAGCCTCCGCGGGGCGCCGAACTATGGCTACACCTTC,CASSLRGAPNYGYTF
NA,17,NA,TRBJ2-1,TRBV27,TGTGCCAGCAGTTTTAAACAGGGTTTGAGCTCCTACAATGAGCAGTTCTTC,CASSFKQGLSSYNEQFF
NA,15,NA,TRBJ1-1,TRBV6-5,TGTGCCAGCAGTTACTCCTATGGGGGGACCACTGAAGCTTTCTTT,CASSYSYGGTTEAFF
NA,12,NA,TRBJ1-2,TRBV2,TGTGCCAGCAGTGCCCAAGGCGTCGGCTACACCTTC,CASSAQGVGYTF
TRBD2,13,NA,TRBJ2-4,TRBV28,TGTGCCAGCAGCTACAGACTAGCGGGGAGTCAGTACTTC,CASSYRLAGSQYF
NA,13,NA,TRBJ2-7,TRBV5-1,TGCGCCAGCAGCTTGGAAGGCGGGGACGAGCAGTACTTC,CASSLEGGDEQYF
NA,14,NA,TRBJ2-2,TRBV7-7,TGTGCTAGCAGCCTAACTAGCTCTTCCGGGGAGCTGTTTTTT,CASSLTSSSGELFF
NA,16,NA,TRBJ1-3,TRBV6-5,TGTGCCAGCAGTTACTCGATCAGACCGTCCGGCAACACCATATATTTT,CASSYSIRPSGNTIYF
NA,14,once,TRBJ2-2,TRBV29-1,TGCAGCGTTACCAAGGGGTCGAACACCGGGGAGCTGTTTTTT,CSVTKGSNTGELFF
TRBD1,15,NA,TRBJ1-5,TRBV30,TGTGCCTGGACCTCACACGGGACAGGGAATCAGCCCCAGCATTTT,CAWTSHGTGNQPQHF
NA,14,NA,TRBJ2-7,TRBV5-1,TGCGCCAGCAGCCCAGGGACGGAACCCTACGAGCAGTACTTC,CASSPGTEPYEQYF
NA,14,NA,TRBJ1-4,TRBV5-1,TGCGCCAGCAGCTTGGGGCAGCTTAATGAAAAACTGTTTTTT,CASSLGQLNEKLFF